Listed here are 27 T cell receptor beta chains from one sample, sequenced in a study of glioma-infiltrating T cells after dendritic cell vaccination. The data were produced by immunoSEQ multiplex PCR, yet TCRdb's version contains in-frame clones alone and is incomplete. This sample carries about 36,000 clones, roughly four fifths of them seen once, and the ten largest clones take about 7.8%. Source: blood, taken before dendritic cell vaccination. These receptors all stem from a human donor with glioblastoma.

This chain joins TRBV5-4 and TRBJ2-1; 11 nucleotides align to TRBD2. V lost 2 bases, J lost 4 bases, and 5 bases stayed unmatched. Germline V gene sequence: CDR1 SGHNT, CDR2 YYREEE (reference sequence). The CDR3 extends over 16 amino acids. CDR3 sequence: CASSLTSGGLYNEQFF. CDR3 coding DNA: TGTGCCAGCAGCTTAACTAGCGGGGGCCTGTACAATGAGCAGTTCTTC.

This sequence joins TRBV6-5 and TRBJ1-2; 11 bases align to TRBD1. V was pared by 2 bases and J by 4 bases, with 6 bases of the junction left unmatched. Per the germline V gene, CDR1 is MNHEY and CDR2 is SVGAGI. This CDR3 region has 16 residues. CDR3 nucleotides: TGTGCCAGCAGTTACATTAGGACAGGGGGCGGCTATGGCTACACCTTC. Translating it yields CASSYIRTGGGYGYTF.

This sequence joins TRBV19 and TRBJ1-1; TRBD1 agrees at 9 bases. Germline loops: CDR1 LNHDA, CDR2 SQIVND (reference sequence). The CDR3 has 13 amino acids. V shed 5 bases, J shed 9 bases, and the junction held 7 bases outside the gene matches. The CDR3 sequence: CASSPGTGSQAFF. DNA for the CDR3: TGTGCCAGTAGTCCAGGGACAGGGTCCCAAGCTTTCTTT.

This chain connects TRBV5-1 to TRBJ2-7, with D possibly matching TRBD1 (6 bases). CDR1 and CDR2 (germline): SGHRS, YFSETQ. V shed 4 bases and J shed 2 bases, with 13 bases lying between them. The CDR3 contains 14 residues. The chain's CDR3 is CASSPQGRPYEQYF. The CDR3 region has the DNA TGCGCCAGCAGCCCACAGGGTAGGCCCTACGAGCAGTACTTC.

The V and J genes are TRBV11-1 and TRBJ2-1; D is possibly TRBD2 (5 bases). The CDR3 is made up of 13 amino acids. Germline CDR1 is SGHAT and CDR2 is FQDESV (reference sequence). Trimming took 8 bases from V and 8 from J, leaving 16 bases between them. CDR3 loop: CASQPEGYDEQFF. The CDR3 DNA reads TGTGCCAGCCAGCCAGAGGGATACGATGAGCAGTTCTTC.

This chain connects TRBV5-4 to TRBJ2-1, with D unresolved. Germline V gene sequence: CDR1 SGHNT, CDR2 YYREEE (reference sequence). V gave up 1 base and J gave up 4 bases, with 6 bases separating them. The CDR3 extends over 13 amino acids. CDR3 bases: TGTGCCAGCAGCTTGCCGAGGTACAATGAGCAGTTCTTC. Translation gives CASSLPRYNEQFF.

This clone has only a few counts. The chain is built from TRBV4-3 and TRBJ2-7; 11 positions match TRBD1. Germline trimming cut 4 bases from V and 3 bases from J; bases unmatched to any gene: 8. This CDR3 spans 16 amino acids. CDR1 is LGHNA and CDR2 is YSLEER in the germline V gene. CDR3 protein: CASSLRTGTGGYEQYF. DNA of the CDR3: TGCGCCAGCAGCCTTCGTACCGGGACAGGGGGCTACGAGCAGTACTTC.

This clone has just one count. The rearrangement joins TRBV5-6 to TRBJ2-5; 7 positions match TRBD1. The J call may be faulty, since TRBJ2-7 better matches the DNA end. Germline V CDR1 and CDR2: SGHDT, YYEEEE. The CDR3 is 15 amino acids. The DNA for the CDR3 is TGTGCCAGCAGCCTGGGACAGCTAATTCTAGGCGAGCAGTACTTC. It translates to CASSLGQLILGEQYF.

This chain joins TRBV9 and TRBJ2-1; D gene uncertain. The CDR3 sequence is 13 residues long. The V and J ends lost 6 bases and 4 bases respectively, with 11 bases between them. CDR1 and CDR2 from the germline V gene are SGDLS and YYNGEE. CDR3 sequence reads: CASIISEYNEQFF. The CDR3 DNA follows: TGTGCCAGCATCATCTCAGAATACAATGAGCAGTTCTTC.

The rearrangement uses TRBV4-1 and TRBJ1-3; D gene uncertain. Per the germline V gene, CDR1 is MGHRA and CDR2 is YSYEKL. The CDR3 sequence is 15 residues long. Trimming removed 1 base from V and 1 base from J, with 8 bases in between. The CDR3 DNA reads TGCGCCAGCAGCCAAGGTTGGGCTTCTGGAAACACCATATATTTT. Amino acids: CASSQGWASGNTIYF.

The table lists this clone with a count of one. The chain is built from TRBV5-4 and TRBJ1-6; D ambiguous. This CDR3 has 15 residues. The ends were cut back, 0 bases at V and 7 bases at J, with 11 bases in the middle. The V gene's germline CDR1 is SGHNT and CDR2 YYREEE (reference sequence). In DNA form, the CDR3 reads TGTGCCAGCAGCTTGGCGGGGTATTCGAATTCACCCCTCCACTTT. It specifies CASSLAGYSNSPLHF. The full variable domain, its missing parts supplied by reference TRBV5-4 and TRBJ1-6, is ETGVTQSPTHLIKTRGQQVTLRCSSQSGHNTVSWYQQALGQGPQFIFQYYREEENGRGNFPPRFSGLQFPNYSSELNVNALELDDSALYLCASSLAGYSNSPLHFGNGTRLTVT.

V gene TRBV6-1 combines with J gene TRBJ2-2; TRBD2 matches at 13 bases. J gave up 6 bases and V 5 bases, and 3 bases lay outside the gene matches. The CDR3 spans 15 residues. CDR1 is MNHNS and CDR2 is SASEGT in the germline V gene. CDR3 amino acids: CASSPTSGGAGELFF. DNA of the CDR3: TGTGCCAGCAGTCCAACTAGCGGGGGGGCCGGGGAGCTGTTTTTT.

This chain joins TRBV15 and TRBJ1-2, with 7 positions matching TRBD1. The V segment lost 0 bases and the J segment 4 bases; nucleotides outside the gene matches: 8. This CDR3 has 16 residues. Germline V gives CDR1 LNHNV, CDR2 YYDKDF (reference sequence). The CDR3 spells CATSRDGVQGSYGYTF. CDR3 coding DNA: TGTGCCACCAGCAGAGATGGGGTACAGGGGTCCTATGGCTACACCTTC.

This chain links TRBV9 with TRBJ2-1; 10 positions match TRBD2. J gave up 6 bases and V 4 bases, and 7 bases lay outside the gene matches. CDR1 and CDR2 from the germline V gene are SGDLS and YYNGEE. The CDR3 is 15 residues long. This chain's CDR3 is CASSQTSGVVNEQFF. The CDR3 DNA is TGTGCCAGCAGCCAAACTAGCGGGGTTGTCAATGAGCAGTTCTTC.

As for this clone: A read error may account for a junction end that differs from germline. Other DNA sequences in the same sample also yield this CDR3. The chain joins TRBV4-1 to TRBJ1-6; TRBD1 might be the D (5 bases). This CDR3 spans 17 amino acids. The germline V gene has CDR1 MGHRA and CDR2 YSYEKL. CDR3 loop: CASSQVWAGEGNSPLHF. In nucleotides, the CDR3 is TGCGCCAGCAGCCAAGTGTGGGCGGGGGAAGGGAATTCCCCCCTCCACTTT.

This chain joins TRBV30 and TRBJ2-7; a weak D match, TRBD1 (6 bases). There are 15 residues in the CDR3. The V gene's germline CDR1 is GTSNPN and CDR2 SVGIG (reference sequence). V was trimmed by 0 bases and J by 2 bases, leaving 14 bases between them. In DNA, the CDR3 is TGTGCCTGGAGTGTAGGGCCAGGGGAAGCCTACGAGCAGTACTTC. It yields the protein CAWSVGPGEAYEQYF.

This clone turned up a few times. This chain links TRBV5-1 with TRBJ1-5; D is unclear. This CDR3 comprises 14 residues. V was pared by 0 bases and J by 4 bases, with 8 bases between. Germline CDR1 and CDR2: SGHRS and YFSETQ. The CDR3 nucleotides read TGCGCCAGCAGCTTGGACAGCGGAAATCAGCCCCAGCATTTT. It encodes CASSLDSGNQPQHF.

This sequence joins TRBV7-3 and TRBJ2-3, with TRBD2 matching 7 bases. The V gene end was trimmed by 0 bases and the J gene end by 6 bases; junction bases not matched to a gene: 6. Germline CDR1 reads SGHTA; CDR2 reads FQGTGA. The CDR3 is 15 residues long. The chain's CDR3 is CASSLTAAGVDTQYF. CDR3 bases: TGTGCCAGCAGCTTAACGGCCGCGGGGGTGGATACGCAGTATTTT.

The V gene is TRBV7-8, the J gene TRBJ2-1; 14 nucleotides match TRBD2. V dropped 3 bases and J dropped 7; count of bases not matched to a gene: 2. This CDR3 spans 15 amino acids. The germline V gene encodes CDR1 SGHVS and CDR2 FQNEAQ. The chain's CDR3 is CASSLGLAGVNEQFF. In DNA, the CDR3 is TGTGCCAGCAGCTTGGGACTAGCGGGGGTTAATGAGCAGTTCTTC.

The chain couples TRBV4-3 to TRBJ2-7, with a possible D match to TRBD1 (6 bases). Trimming removed 2 bases at V and 7 bases at J, with 15 bases between. CDR3 size: 14 residues. Per the germline V gene, CDR1 is LGHNA and CDR2 is YSLEER. This CDR3 reads CASSQPTGNWEQYF. The CDR3 coding sequence is TGCGCCAGCAGCCAACCTACAGGGAACTGGGAGCAGTACTTC.

This chain connects TRBV6-4 to TRBJ2-5, with D tentatively TRBD2 (6 bases). This CDR3 has 13 amino acids. The germline V gene has CDR1 MRHNA and CDR2 SNTAGT. The V end lost 6 bases, the J end lost 1 base, and 9 bases lay between the germline ends. Written as DNA, the CDR3 is TGTGCCAGCAGGAGGGGAGGCCAAGAGACCCAGTACTTC. This codes for CASRRGGQETQYF.

The chain employs TRBV7-6 and TRBJ2-1; TRBD2 is a possible D gene (7 bases). Germline V gene sequence: CDR1 SGHVS, CDR2 FNYEAQ. Trimming took 2 bases from V and 7 from J, leaving 24 bases between them. The CDR3 totals 18 residues. The DNA of the CDR3 is TGTGCCAGCAGCTTAAGATCCGTTTCGGGGGGCGCATGGAATGAGCAGTTCTTC. Its translation: CASSLRSVSGGAWNEQFF.

The genes are TRBV4-3 and TRBJ2-3; D is undetermined. V was trimmed by 1 base and J by 4 bases, leaving 6 bases between them. The CDR3 runs 13 residues. The germline gives CDR1 LGHNA, CDR2 YSLEER. The CDR3 loop reads CASSQGRSDTQYF. CDR3 DNA sequence: TGCGCCAGCAGCCAAGGGAGATCAGATACGCAGTATTTT.

The chain links TRBV7-2 to TRBJ2-3; no definite D call. This CDR3 is built from 15 residues. CDR1 is SGHTA and CDR2 is FQGNSA in the germline V gene. V was pared by 5 bases and J by 4 bases, with 16 bases between. This CDR3 is CASSPTTPTPDTQYF. CDR3 bases: TGTGCCAGCAGCCCGACAACCCCGACCCCAGATACGCAGTATTTT.

This chain uses TRBV7-9 with TRBJ2-5, with 9 bases aligning to TRBD1. J was trimmed by 4 bases and V by 6 bases; bases with no gene match: 6. Per germline, CDR1 SEHNR and CDR2 FQNEAQ (reference sequence). The CDR3 extends over 14 amino acids. The CDR3 here is CASRQLGQGETQYF. CDR3 bases: TGTGCCAGCAGGCAGTTGGGACAGGGAGAGACCCAGTACTTC.

This clone was observed a few times. The CDR3 bases are TGTGCCAGTGAAAAGCAGGGGGCAGGTCAGCCCCAGCATTTT. It translates to CASEKQGAGQPQHF. The rearrangement joins TRBV19 to TRBJ1-5; 8 positions agree with TRBD1. V trimming: 8 bases; J trimming: 6 bases; junction bases outside the gene matches: 9. This CDR3 is 14 amino acids long. Germline CDR1 and CDR2: LNHDA and SQIVND (reference sequence).

This chain links TRBV6-1 with TRBJ2-7, with 7 bases fitting TRBD1. V shed 10 bases, J shed 3 bases, and the junction held 12 bases outside the gene matches. Germline assignment: CDR1 MNHNS and CDR2 SASEGT. The CDR3 extends over 14 amino acids. CDR3 DNA: TGTGCCACCCAAGTACTGACAGGGCGCTACGAGCAGTACTTC. Its protein product is CATQVLTGRYEQYF.